Listed below are T cell receptor beta chains from one sample, sequenced in a study of shared clonotypes between healthy human individuals. The repertoire was sequenced with immunoSEQ multiplex PCR; TCRdb's copy has only in-frame clones and lacks some. Among roughly 1,800,000 clones listed, about 94% were seen once. The specimen sequenced was naive CD8+ T cells sorted from blood. These receptor sequences come from a man between 18 and 35 years old in good health. CDR3s include the opening cysteine and the closing phenylalanine or tryptophan. D genes are given only for firm matches. The listing skips clone size in some rows; elsewhere it reads once, few, many or a size class.

d_call: .; clone_size: .; j_call: TRBJ2-2; v_call: TRBV29-1; cdr3_aa: CSVEGLGSGGTGELFF; cdr3_nt: TGCAGCGTTGAAGGATTAGGGTCCGGGGGCACCGGGGAGCTGTTTTTT
d_call: .; clone_size: once; j_call: TRBJ1-6; v_call: TRBV27; cdr3_aa: CASSPGTYNSPLHF; cdr3_nt: TGTGCCAGCAGCCCGGGGACGTATAATTCACCCCTCCACTTT
d_call: .; clone_size: once; j_call: TRBJ2-7; v_call: TRBV4-1; cdr3_aa: CASSQGVAGRGEQYF; cdr3_nt: TGCGCCAGCAGTCAAGGGGTTGCGGGACGGGGGGAGCAGTACTTC
d_call: .; clone_size: once; j_call: TRBJ1-1; v_call: TRBV2; cdr3_aa: CASKGGEGTEAFF; cdr3_nt: TGTGCCAGCAAGGGAGGGGAGGGCACTGAAGCTTTCTTT
d_call: .; clone_size: .; j_call: TRBJ2-5; v_call: TRBV10-1; cdr3_aa: CASSSAGGPQETQYF; cdr3_nt: TGCGCCAGCAGTTCTGCCGGGGGGCCCCAAGAGACCCAGTACTTC
d_call: .; clone_size: .; j_call: TRBJ2-2; v_call: TRBV9; cdr3_aa: CASSPRLAGELFF; cdr3_nt: TGTGCCAGCAGCCCACGACTTGCCGGGGAGCTGTTTTTT
d_call: TRBD1; clone_size: once; j_call: TRBJ2-1; v_call: TRBV9; cdr3_aa: CASSKMDRVIYNEQFF; cdr3_nt: TGTGCCAGCAGCAAGATGGACAGGGTGATCTACAATGAGCAGTTCTTC
d_call: TRBD2; clone_size: .; j_call: TRBJ2-7; v_call: TRBV30; cdr3_aa: CAWSVLRAGGIDEQYF; cdr3_nt: TGTGCCTGGAGTGTACTTAGGGCGGGAGGGATCGACGAGCAGTACTTC
d_call: .; clone_size: .; j_call: TRBJ2-7; v_call: TRBV28; cdr3_aa: CASSLYLGPYEQYF; cdr3_nt: TGTGCCAGCAGTTTATATTTAGGTCCCTACGAGCAGTACTTC
d_call: .; clone_size: .; j_call: TRBJ1-1; v_call: TRBV30; cdr3_aa: CAWSGNMNTEAFF; cdr3_nt: TGTGCCTGGAGTGGAAATATGAACACTGAAGCTTTCTTT
d_call: .; clone_size: once; j_call: TRBJ1-6; v_call: TRBV5-6; cdr3_aa: CASSRQIGNSPLHF; cdr3_nt: TGTGCCAGCAGCAGACAGATAGGGAATTCACCCCTCCACTTT
d_call: .; clone_size: .; j_call: TRBJ1-6; v_call: TRBV19; cdr3_aa: CASRTEWVGDNSPLHF; cdr3_nt: TGTGCCAGTAGAACTGAGTGGGTGGGTGATAATTCACCCCTCCACTTT
d_call: .; clone_size: .; j_call: TRBJ2-5; v_call: TRBV28; cdr3_aa: CASSERPPYQETQYF; cdr3_nt: TGTGCCAGCAGTGAGAGACCGCCGTACCAAGAGACCCAGTACTTC
d_call: .; clone_size: .; j_call: TRBJ2-1; v_call: TRBV28; cdr3_aa: CASSRDRSSYNEQFF; cdr3_nt: TGTGCCAGCAGTAGGGACCGAAGCTCCTACAATGAGCAGTTCTTC
d_call: .; clone_size: .; j_call: TRBJ1-2; v_call: TRBV6-1; cdr3_aa: CASSAPKGRAYGYTF; cdr3_nt: TGTGCCAGCAGTGCCCCGAAGGGGAGGGCCTATGGCTACACCTTC
d_call: .; clone_size: .; j_call: TRBJ1-1; v_call: TRBV25-1; cdr3_aa: CASRANTEAFF; cdr3_nt: TGTGCCAGCAGGGCGAACACTGAAGCTTTCTTT
d_call: .; clone_size: .; j_call: TRBJ2-3; v_call: TRBV28; cdr3_aa: CASSPLTVSTGTDTQYF; cdr3_nt: TGTGCCAGCAGTCCCCTGACAGTTTCTACGGGCACAGATACGCAGTATTTT
d_call: .; clone_size: .; j_call: TRBJ2-1; v_call: TRBV4-1; cdr3_aa: CASSQAATKWGEQFF; cdr3_nt: TGCGCCAGCAGCCAAGCGGCAACAAAATGGGGTGAGCAGTTCTTC
d_call: TRBD1; clone_size: .; j_call: TRBJ1-2; v_call: TRBV6-6; cdr3_aa: CASSYAGQGGGYTF; cdr3_nt: TGTGCCAGCAGTTACGCGGGACAGGGAGGTGGCTACACCTTC
d_call: TRBD1; clone_size: .; j_call: TRBJ1-1; v_call: TRBV19; cdr3_aa: CASSVRTGLNTEAFF; cdr3_nt: TGTGCCAGTAGCGTGAGGACAGGACTAAACACTGAAGCTTTCTTT
d_call: .; clone_size: .; j_call: TRBJ1-2; v_call: TRBV27; cdr3_aa: CASSLDGTGTYGYTF; cdr3_nt: TGTGCCAGCAGTCTGGACGGGACCGGAACCTATGGCTACACCTTC
d_call: TRBD2; clone_size: .; j_call: TRBJ2-1; v_call: TRBV29-1; cdr3_aa: CSVEGGREPYNEQFF; cdr3_nt: TGCAGCGTTGAAGGTGGGCGGGAGCCTTACAATGAGCAGTTCTTC
d_call: .; clone_size: .; j_call: TRBJ1-6; v_call: TRBV6-6; cdr3_aa: CASSSDRNNSPLHF; cdr3_nt: TGTGCCAGCAGCTCGGACAGAAATAATTCACCCCTCCACTTT
d_call: TRBD2; clone_size: .; j_call: TRBJ2-1; v_call: TRBV27; cdr3_aa: CASSAGTSLDEQFF; cdr3_nt: TGTGCCAGCAGCGCCGGGACTAGCCTCGATGAGCAGTTCTTC
d_call: .; clone_size: .; j_call: TRBJ2-7; v_call: TRBV5-4; cdr3_aa: CASSLVASLLDEQYF; cdr3_nt: TGTGCCAGCAGCTTGGTTGCGAGCCTGCTGGACGAGCAGTACTTC
d_call: .; clone_size: .; j_call: TRBJ2-1; v_call: TRBV4-1; cdr3_aa: CASSQGRPAPNEQFF; cdr3_nt: TGCGCCAGCAGCCAAGGCAGACCAGCTCCCAATGAGCAGTTCTTC
d_call: .; clone_size: .; j_call: TRBJ2-7; v_call: TRBV4-1; cdr3_aa: CASSQEPHEQYF; cdr3_nt: TGCGCCAGCAGCCAAGAACCCCACGAGCAGTACTTC
d_call: TRBD1; clone_size: .; j_call: TRBJ2-7; v_call: TRBV19; cdr3_aa: CASSGQGPREQYF; cdr3_nt: TGTGCCAGTAGTGGACAGGGGCCCCGCGAGCAGTACTTC
d_call: TRBD1; clone_size: .; j_call: TRBJ2-1; v_call: TRBV10-1; cdr3_aa: CASRFWDSYYNNEQFF; cdr3_nt: TGCGCCAGCAGATTCTGGGACAGCTATTATAACAATGAGCAGTTCTTC
d_call: .; clone_size: .; j_call: TRBJ2-7; v_call: TRBV29-1; cdr3_aa: CSVEQGGGYEQYF; cdr3_nt: TGCAGCGTTGAGCAGGGGGGTGGTTACGAGCAGTACTTC
d_call: TRBD1; clone_size: once; j_call: TRBJ1-2; v_call: TRBV4-3; cdr3_aa: CASSPTETGDYGYTF; cdr3_nt: TGCGCCAGCAGCCCGACCGAGACAGGGGATTATGGCTACACCTTC
d_call: TRBD2; clone_size: .; j_call: TRBJ2-7; v_call: TRBV7-2; cdr3_aa: CASSLGASGPSYEQYF; cdr3_nt: TGTGCCAGCAGCTTAGGGGCTAGCGGGCCCTCCTACGAGCAGTACTTC
d_call: .; clone_size: once; j_call: TRBJ2-7; v_call: TRBV29-1; cdr3_aa: CSVVEGYEQYF; cdr3_nt: TGCAGCGTTGTTGAGGGATACGAGCAGTACTTC
d_call: TRBD2; clone_size: .; j_call: TRBJ2-7; v_call: TRBV7-6; cdr3_aa: CASSSTSGRGIVSEQYF; cdr3_nt: TGTGCCAGCAGCTCCACTAGCGGGAGAGGGATTGTATCCGAGCAGTACTTC
d_call: .; clone_size: .; j_call: TRBJ1-1; v_call: TRBV7-9; cdr3_aa: CASSPGVGTMNTEAFF; cdr3_nt: TGTGCCAGCAGCCCCGGGGTGGGAACTATGAACACTGAAGCTTTCTTT
d_call: .; clone_size: .; j_call: TRBJ2-7; v_call: TRBV5-4; cdr3_aa: CASRDLQDTYYEQYF; cdr3_nt: TGTGCCAGCAGGGACCTTCAGGACACATACTACGAGCAGTACTTC
d_call: .; clone_size: .; j_call: TRBJ1-1; v_call: TRBV29-1; cdr3_aa: CSGWGMNTEAFF; cdr3_nt: TGCAGCGGGTGGGGGATGAACACTGAAGCTTTCTTT
d_call: .; clone_size: .; j_call: TRBJ2-7; v_call: TRBV5-1; cdr3_aa: CASSLGHNYEQYF; cdr3_nt: TGCGCCAGCAGCTTGGGACATAACTACGAGCAGTACTTC
d_call: .; clone_size: once; j_call: TRBJ2-7; v_call: TRBV5-1; cdr3_aa: CASSLEGAPTYEQYF; cdr3_nt: TGCGCCAGCAGCTTGGAAGGGGCACCAACTTACGAGCAGTACTTC
d_call: .; clone_size: few; j_call: TRBJ2-1; v_call: TRBV18; cdr3_aa: CASSLYPLNEQFF; cdr3_nt: TGTGCCAGCTCACTCTATCCGCTCAATGAGCAGTTCTTC
d_call: TRBD2; clone_size: .; j_call: TRBJ2-5; v_call: TRBV4-1; cdr3_aa: CASSQGIRLAGDGETQYF; cdr3_nt: TGCGCCAGCAGCCAAGGGATACGACTAGCGGGAGATGGAGAGACCCAGTACTTC
d_call: TRBD1; clone_size: .; j_call: TRBJ1-2; v_call: TRBV29-1; cdr3_aa: CSVKDPGQVFWGYTF; cdr3_nt: TGCAGCGTGAAAGACCCGGGACAGGTTTTTTGGGGCTACACCTTC
d_call: TRBD2; clone_size: .; j_call: TRBJ2-7; v_call: TRBV27; cdr3_aa: CASSSTSSYEQYF; cdr3_nt: TGTGCCAGCAGTTCGACTAGCAGCTACGAGCAGTACTTC
d_call: .; clone_size: .; j_call: TRBJ2-7; v_call: TRBV6-5; cdr3_aa: CASSYTGADEQYF; cdr3_nt: TGTGCCAGCAGTTACACCGGAGCTGACGAGCAGTACTTC
d_call: .; clone_size: .; j_call: TRBJ1-2; v_call: TRBV23-1; cdr3_aa: CASSQSTGSNYGYTF; cdr3_nt: TGCGCCAGCAGTCAATCGACAGGTTCTAACTATGGCTACACCTTC
d_call: TRBD1; clone_size: .; j_call: TRBJ2-2; v_call: TRBV6-5; cdr3_aa: CASSFGQGRPTGELFF; cdr3_nt: TGTGCCAGCAGTTTCGGACAGGGGAGGCCCACCGGGGAGCTGTTTTTT
d_call: .; clone_size: .; j_call: TRBJ2-3; v_call: TRBV9; cdr3_aa: CASSVEGEVSTDTQYF; cdr3_nt: TGTGCCAGCAGCGTAGAAGGGGAGGTCTCCACAGATACGCAGTATTTT
d_call: TRBD1; clone_size: .; j_call: TRBJ2-7; v_call: TRBV23-1; cdr3_aa: CASSQLRDRNYEQYF; cdr3_nt: TGCGCCAGCAGTCAACTCCGGGACAGGAACTACGAGCAGTACTTC
d_call: TRBD1; clone_size: once; j_call: TRBJ2-7; v_call: TRBV7-8; cdr3_aa: CASSLDPTGAWDEQYF; cdr3_nt: TGTGCCAGCAGCTTAGACCCGACAGGGGCCTGGGACGAGCAGTACTTC
d_call: TRBD1; clone_size: .; j_call: TRBJ1-4; v_call: TRBV4-1; cdr3_aa: CASSPQEWSRGPINEKLFF; cdr3_nt: TGCGCCAGCAGCCCTCAAGAATGGTCTAGGGGGCCCATTAATGAAAAACTGTTTTTT
d_call: TRBD1; clone_size: once; j_call: TRBJ2-7; v_call: TRBV14; cdr3_aa: CASSQERWTGLLSYEQYF; cdr3_nt: TGTGCCAGCAGCCAAGAACGGTGGACAGGGCTCTTGTCCTACGAGCAGTACTTC
d_call: .; clone_size: .; j_call: TRBJ1-6; v_call: TRBV6-1; cdr3_aa: CASSELWAPASGDSPLHF; cdr3_nt: TGTGCCAGCAGTGAACTGTGGGCTCCGGCCTCTGGAGACTCACCCCTCCACTTT
d_call: .; clone_size: .; j_call: TRBJ2-7; v_call: TRBV27; cdr3_aa: CASSLRTTQGEQYF; cdr3_nt: TGTGCCAGCAGTTTAAGGACGACCCAGGGGGAGCAGTACTTC
d_call: .; clone_size: .; j_call: TRBJ1-2; v_call: TRBV11-2; cdr3_aa: CASSLGAVGYTF; cdr3_nt: TGTGCCAGCAGCTTAGGGGCCGTCGGCTACACCTTC
d_call: .; clone_size: .; j_call: TRBJ1-1; v_call: TRBV5-1; cdr3_aa: CASSLRSMNTEAFF; cdr3_nt: TGCGCCAGCAGTCTGAGGTCCATGAACACTGAAGCTTTCTTT
d_call: TRBD1; clone_size: .; j_call: TRBJ2-1; v_call: TRBV28; cdr3_aa: CASSPAGGEIFGEQFF; cdr3_nt: TGTGCCAGCAGCCCGGCAGGGGGTGAAATTTTTGGTGAGCAGTTCTTC
d_call: .; clone_size: .; j_call: TRBJ1-2; v_call: TRBV15; cdr3_aa: CATSDTNYGYTF; cdr3_nt: TGTGCCACCAGTGATACTAACTATGGCTACACCTTC
d_call: TRBD2; clone_size: .; j_call: TRBJ2-5; v_call: TRBV19; cdr3_aa: CASSIGTSGTKETQYF; cdr3_nt: TGTGCCAGTAGTATCGGGACTAGCGGAACAAAAGAGACCCAGTACTTC
d_call: .; clone_size: once; j_call: TRBJ1-4; v_call: TRBV7-8; cdr3_aa: CASSLQENNEKLFF; cdr3_nt: TGTGCCAGCAGCTTGCAGGAAAATAATGAAAAACTGTTTTTT